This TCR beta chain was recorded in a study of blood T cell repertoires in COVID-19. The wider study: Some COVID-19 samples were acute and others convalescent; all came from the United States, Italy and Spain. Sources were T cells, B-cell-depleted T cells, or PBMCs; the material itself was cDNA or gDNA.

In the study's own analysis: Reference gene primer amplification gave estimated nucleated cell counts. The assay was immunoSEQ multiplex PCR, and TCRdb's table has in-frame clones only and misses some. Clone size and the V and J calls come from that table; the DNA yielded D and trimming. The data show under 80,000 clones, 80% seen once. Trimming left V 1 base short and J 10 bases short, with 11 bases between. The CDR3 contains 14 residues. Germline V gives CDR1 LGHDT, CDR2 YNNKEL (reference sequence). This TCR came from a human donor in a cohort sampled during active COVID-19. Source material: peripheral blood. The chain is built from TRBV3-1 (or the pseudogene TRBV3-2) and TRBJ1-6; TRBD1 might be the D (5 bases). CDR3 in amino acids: CASSQVTGRSPLHF. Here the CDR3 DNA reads TGTGCCAGCAGCCAAGTTACAGGCCGGTCACCCCTCCACTTT.